The 25 T cell receptor beta chains presented below share a single source sample, sequenced in a study of response to subunit inactivated influenza vaccine. TCRdb itself ran the RT-PCR reads through MiXCR, one entry per CDR3 protein. This table has about 780,000 distinct CDR3 sequences, less than 20% appearing once. The input for sequencing was PBMCs from blood, taken 5 days after vaccination. These receptors came from a man between 50 and 59 years old who received an inactivated influenza vaccine.

This clonotype has more than one count but fewer than ten. The rearrangement links TRBV7-2 to TRBJ2-7; 15 bases fit TRBD2. Trimming took 3 bases from V and 8 from J; bases not matched to a gene: 8. The CDR3 runs to 16 residues. Germline CDR1 is SGHTA and CDR2 is FQGNSA. CDR3 sequence: CASSFGLAGGATKQYF. The CDR3 DNA reads TGTGCCAGCAGCTTCGGACTAGCGGGAGGGGCTACGAAGCAGTACTTC.

This clonotype was observed a handful of times. This rearrangement joins TRBV9 to TRBJ2-3; 7 nucleotides match TRBD2. The CDR3 has 17 residues. Trimming removed 1 base from V and 0 bases from J; junction bases left unmatched: 8. Germline V gene lookup returns CDR1 SGDLS and CDR2 YYNGEE. In DNA form, the CDR3 reads TGTGCCAGCAGCGTAATCAAAAGCGGGGCTAGCACAGATACGCAGTATTTT. Protein sequence: CASSVIKSGASTDTQYF.

This chain uses TRBV12-3 or TRBV12-4 with TRBJ1-1, with D perhaps TRBD1 (6 bases). This CDR3 has 15 amino acids. The germline V and J ends were trimmed by 6 bases and 0 bases, with 14 bases remaining between them. The CDR3 region is CASSPGHPMNTEAFF. In nucleotides, the CDR3 is TGTGCCAGCAGCCCGGGACACCCGATGAACACTGAAGCTTTCTTT.

This chain joins TRBV3-1 and TRBJ2-7, with TRBD2 identical over 7 bases. This CDR3 is 15 amino acids long. Germline CDR1 and CDR2: LGHDT and YNNKEL (reference sequence). After removal of 0 bases from V and 5 bases from J, the junction contained 7 bases not matched to a gene. In nucleotides, the CDR3 is TGTGCCAGCAGCCAAGAGGGAGGGAGACGGAACGAGCAGTACTTC. This sequence encodes CASSQEGGRRNEQYF.

This rearrangement joins TRBV10-2 to TRBJ2-7; 7 nucleotides match TRBD1. This CDR3 region has 13 residues. J gave up 5 bases and V 5 bases, and 6 bases lay outside the gene matches. CDR1 and CDR2 (germline): WSHSY, SAAADI. CDR3 nucleotides: TGCGCCAGCAGTCTAGGACAGGTCAACGAGCAGTACTTC. Translated, it gives CASSLGQVNEQYF.

This chain uses TRBV5-1 with TRBJ1-5, with D possibly TRBD1 on 6 matching bases. Germline V CDR1 and CDR2: SGHRS, YFSETQ. The V gene lost 1 base and the J gene lost 0 bases, with 11 bases spanning the gap. The CDR3 extends over 16 amino acids. CDR3 sequence: CASSLNPGDSNQPQHF. The CDR3 nucleotides read TGCGCCAGCAGCTTGAACCCAGGGGATAGCAATCAGCCCCAGCATTTT.

J is TRBJ2-1 and V is TRBV15; D may be TRBD2 (6 bases). The CDR3 loop spans 15 amino acids. Trimming left V 0 bases short and J 9 bases short, with 15 bases between. From germline, CDR1 is LNHNV and CDR2 YYDKDF (reference sequence). The CDR3 spells CATSRDGLAMGEQFF. In DNA form, the CDR3 reads TGTGCCACCAGCAGAGATGGGCTAGCGATGGGTGAGCAGTTCTTC.

This clonotype was picked up a small number of times. The chain employs TRBV18 and TRBJ2-5, with D unresolved. The CDR3 extends over 15 amino acids. Germline CDR1 is KGHSH and CDR2 is LQKENI. V lost 3 bases and J 1 base, leaving 12 bases between the germline ends. The CDR3 is CASSPKDRVQETQYF. The CDR3 nucleotides are TGTGCCAGCTCACCTAAGGACCGCGTCCAAGAGACCCAGTACTTC. Full variable domain (outside the CDR3, taken from reference TRBV18 and TRBJ2-5): NAGVMQNPRHLVRRRGQEARLRCSPMKGHSHVYWYRQLPEEGLKFMVYLQKENIIDESGMPKERFSAEFPKEGPSILRIQQVVRGDSAAYFCASSPKDRVQETQYFGPGTRLLVL.

This clonotype turned up a few times. As DNA, the CDR3 is TGTGCCAGCGACGATCGAGTGGGGGGGCCTTCCTACAATGAGCAGTTCTTC. Amino acids: CASDDRVGGPSYNEQFF. V is TRBV7-9 and J is TRBJ2-1, with a weak D call TRBD2 (7 bases). Trimming pared 8 bases from V and 1 base from J, leaving 21 bases between. The CDR3 totals 17 residues. Germline V gives CDR1 SEHNR, CDR2 FQNEAQ (reference sequence).

The chain combines TRBV3-1 with TRBJ2-5; D is ambiguous. The length of the CDR3 is 14 residues. Germline lookup yields CDR1 LGHDT and CDR2 YNNKEL (reference sequence). Trimming pared 0 bases from V and 5 bases from J, leaving 10 bases between. Written as DNA, the CDR3 is TGTGCCAGCAGCCAAGAAGCAATTGGGGAGACCCAGTACTTC. Its translation: CASSQEAIGETQYF.

This clonotype was counted at least ten times. The chain joins TRBV29-1 to TRBJ2-3; D may correspond to TRBD1 or TRBD2 (5 bases each). The V gene's germline CDR1 is SQVTM and CDR2 ANQGSEA. V lost 4 bases and J lost 0, with 8 bases in between. The CDR3 contains 13 residues. CDR3 bases: TGCAGCGTTGGGGGGAGAAGCACAGATACGCAGTATTTT. This gives the protein CSVGGRSTDTQYF.

The rearrangement links TRBV6-5 to TRBJ2-2; D may match TRBD1 or TRBD2 (5 bases each). This CDR3 has 14 amino acids. V dropped 0 bases and J dropped 6 bases, with 8 bases sitting between them. CDR1 and CDR2 (germline): MNHEY, SVGAGI. CDR3 loop: CASSYSRGSGELFF. In DNA form, the CDR3 reads TGTGCCAGCAGTTACTCGAGGGGTTCCGGGGAGCTGTTTTTT.

Here the CDR3 DNA reads TGCGCCAGCAGCTCCAGCCCGGGACGGAACACCGGGGAGCTGTTTTTT. It codes for CASSSSPGRNTGELFF. The chain links TRBV5-1 to TRBJ2-2, with D perhaps being TRBD1 or TRBD2 (5 bases each). The V gene lost 3 bases and the J gene lost 1 base, with 13 bases spanning the gap. CDR1 and CDR2 (germline): SGHRS, YFSETQ. CDR3 length: 16 residues.

A few counts support this clonotype. The chain recombines TRBV25-1 with TRBJ2-6, with unresolved D. V dropped 0 bases and J dropped 3 bases, with 6 bases sitting between them. Germline CDR1 and CDR2: MGHDK and SYGVNS. The CDR3 runs 15 residues. The CDR3 coding sequence is TGTGCCAGCAGTGAATACAGGTATGGGGCCAACGTCCTGACTTTC. Its protein is CASSEYRYGANVLTF.

This clonotype was counted only a few times. This chain joins TRBV6-2 or TRBV6-3 and TRBJ1-5; perhaps TRBD1 as D (6 bases). The CDR3 sequence is 15 residues long. From germline, CDR1 is MNHEY and CDR2 SVGEGT. Trimming took off 7 bases at V and 5 bases at J, with 18 bases between the two ends. The DNA for the CDR3 is TGTGCCAGCACCGAGAATGGACAGACCTATCAGCCCCAGCATTTT. Its translation is CASTENGQTYQPQHF.

The rearrangement links TRBV15 to TRBJ2-5, with D unresolved. Germline lookup yields CDR1 LNHNV and CDR2 YYDKDF (reference sequence). The CDR3 is 13 residues long. The V end lost 7 bases, the J end lost 4 bases, and 13 bases lay between the germline ends. CDR3 coding DNA: TGTGCCACCAAGCCGCTGGGCCGAGAGACCCAGTACTTC. Translation: CATKPLGRETQYF.

This clonotype was recorded a few times. This chain connects TRBV11-2 to TRBJ2-1; D unclear. The CDR3 sequence is 14 residues long. Looked up from germline, CDR1 is SGHAT and CDR2 is FQNNGV. V gave up 2 bases and J gave up 0 bases, with 5 bases separating them. The CDR3, as DNA: TGTGCCAGCAGCTTATATAACTCCTACAATGAGCAGTTCTTC. Protein sequence: CASSLYNSYNEQFF.

This CDR3 is CATSTGETQYF. The CDR3 DNA reads as TGTGCCACCAGTACGGGAGAGACCCAGTACTTC. The chain employs TRBV24-1 and TRBJ2-5; no reliable D call. The V gene's germline CDR1 is KGHDR and CDR2 SFDVKD. CDR3 size: 11 residues. V was clipped by 6 bases and J by 4 bases, with 5 bases between them.

This clonotype was recorded many times. The V gene is TRBV3-1, the J gene TRBJ2-2, with unresolved D. Germline CDR1 and CDR2: LGHDT and YNNKEL (reference sequence). This CDR3 comprises 14 residues. V was cut by 4 bases and J by 5 bases, with 11 bases left in between. The CDR3 loop reads CASSPVYTTGELFF. The CDR3 DNA reads TGTGCCAGCAGCCCCGTTTACACAACCGGGGAGCTGTTTTTT.

This clonotype was seen more than once but under ten times. This CDR3 reads CASSRLAGELDTQYF. The CDR3 coding sequence is TGTGCCAGCAGTAGGTTAGCGGGAGAACTAGATACGCAGTATTTT. The chain uses TRBV4-2 and TRBJ2-3; 9 bases line up with TRBD2. There are 15 residues in the CDR3. In germline, CDR1 is LGHNA, CDR2 YNFKEQ. Germline trimming cut 6 bases from V and 5 bases from J; bases unmatched to any gene: 9.

This clonotype was counted only a few times. The V and J genes are TRBV29-1 and TRBJ2-3; tentative D call: TRBD1 (5 bases). There are 15 residues in the CDR3. V lost 7 bases to trimming and J lost 0 bases, with 17 bases between them. CDR1 and CDR2 from the germline V gene are SQVTM and ANQGSEA. Here the CDR3 DNA reads TGCAGCGGAAACCCCCAGGGATCAAGCACAGATACGCAGTATTTT. Translation: CSGNPQGSSTDTQYF.

This clonotype showed up just a few times. The rearrangement links TRBV4-2 to TRBJ2-3; D may be TRBD1 or TRBD2 (5 bases each). CDR1 LGHNA and CDR2 YNFKEQ come from the germline V gene. Trimming shortened V by 4 bases and J by 0 bases, and 20 bases separated the two germline ends. CDR3 length: 18 amino acids. Here the CDR3 reads CASSPGTDVPQSTDTQYF. For the CDR3, the DNA is TGTGCCAGCAGCCCAGGGACCGATGTGCCCCAAAGCACAGATACGCAGTATTTT.

In this sample, this clonotype turned up many times. This rearrangement joins TRBV4-3 to TRBJ2-7; D is possibly TRBD1 (5 bases). The germline V gene has CDR1 LGHNA and CDR2 YSLEER. CDR3 length: 12 amino acids. Trimming cost V 0 bases and J 6 bases, with 6 bases left between them. The DNA of the CDR3 is TGCGCCAGCAGCCAAGAAAGGGGCGAGCAGTACTTC. Its protein product is CASSQERGEQYF.

There are a few counts of this clonotype. J is TRBJ2-7 and V is TRBV6-2 or TRBV6-3; a weak D match, TRBD2 (6 bases). Germline values: CDR1 MNHEY, CDR2 SVGEGT. The length of the CDR3 is 15 residues. Deletions cut 7 bases from V and 3 bases from J, with 19 bases between. The CDR3 is CASTSWGGGIYEQYF. DNA for the CDR3: TGTGCCAGCACCTCCTGGGGAGGTGGGATCTACGAGCAGTACTTC.

This clonotype occurred a few times. This chain links TRBV27 with TRBJ2-7, with TRBD1 matching over 11 bases. Germline lookup yields CDR1 MNHEY and CDR2 SMNVEV (reference sequence). The CDR3 has 14 amino acids. The trim removed 5 bases at V and 8 bases at J, leaving 8 bases unmatched. CDR3 residues: CASSTGTGGRKQYF. The CDR3 DNA is TGTGCCAGCAGTACCGGGACAGGGGGTCGCAAGCAGTACTTC.